Presented here are 9 T cell receptor beta chains from one specimen sequenced in a study of tumor and adjacent non-tumor tissue in lung cancer. TCRbeta libraries were built with three rounds of nested PCR, modified from ARM-PCR. TCRdb re-called the multiplex PCR reads through MiXCR, storing one row per CDR3 protein. The sample lists fewer than 100,000 distinct CDR3 sequences, over 60% occurring once. No cell sorting was done before RNA was extracted from the tissue. Sequencing was done on a sample of lung tumor tissue. All receptors come from a woman in her thirties or forties with non-small cell lung cancer.

As for this clonotype: This may be a read error: a much more frequent sequence differs by one nucleotide. This sequence joins TRBV16 and TRBJ1-1; D not certain. CDR3 length: 15 residues. Per germline, CDR1 KGHSY and CDR2 FQNENV. CDR3 protein: CASTQLAGRYTEAFF. The CDR3, as DNA: TGTGCCAGCACCCAATTGGCCGGCAGGTACACTGAAGCTTTCTTT.

Turning to this clonotype: Being one base from a much bigger clone, this may be a read error. The CDR3 protein is CSVSGGVNEQFF. DNA for the CDR3: TGCAGTGTGTCAGGAGGGGTAAATGAGCAGTTCTTC. The chain employs TRBV20-1 and TRBJ2-1, with D possibly matching TRBD2 (6 bases). V gave up 7 bases and J gave up 7 bases, with 14 bases separating them. The germline CDR1 and CDR2 sequences are DFQATT and SNEGSKA (reference sequence). The CDR3 length is 12 residues.

With respect to this clonotype: A much larger clone lies a single base off, so this may be a read error. This chain uses TRBV20-1 with TRBJ2-5; no clear D. Germline lookup yields CDR1 DFQATT and CDR2 SNEGSKA (reference sequence). The CDR3 has 12 amino acids. With 1 base removed from V and 5 bases from J, the gap between germline ends came to 8 bases. CDR3 sequence reads: CSARGTSETQYF. In DNA, the CDR3 is TGCAGTGCTAGAGGCACGAGTGAGACCCAGTACTTC.

Remarks on this clonotype: A read error may be the cause here, since a much bigger clone is one base away. V is TRBV7-8 and J is TRBJ1-2; 7 bases are shared with TRBD1. The CDR3 loop spans 15 amino acids. Germline-derived CDR1 and CDR2 are SGHVS and FQNEAQ. CDR3 sequence: CASSLRAGGGYGCTF. The CDR3 DNA follows: TGTGCCAGCAGCTTAAGGGCAGGGGGGGGCTATGGCTGCACCTTC.

This clonotype was observed a single time. One end of the junction does not line up with germline, which may come from a read error. J is TRBJ2-3 and V is TRBV29-1, with D tentatively TRBD2 (6 bases). In germline, CDR1 is SQVTM, CDR2 ANQGSEA. This CDR3 has 12 amino acids. The CDR3 here is CSLWPGADTLYF. The CDR3 DNA reads as TGCAGCCTGTGGCCGGGAGCAGATACGCTGTATTTT.

Concerning this clonotype: This sequence may be a read error, since a much larger clone differs from it by one base. CDR3 coding DNA: TGCGCCAGCAGCTTGGCTCCTGGGACAGAGGGGTTGGACGGCTACACCTTC. Translation: CASSLAPGTEGLDGYTF. This chain joins TRBV5-1 and TRBJ1-2, with 7 positions matching TRBD1. J lost 8 bases, V lost 0 bases, and 16 bases had no gene match. The CDR3 is made up of 17 amino acids. Germline V gene sequence: CDR1 SGHRS, CDR2 YFSETQ.

About this clonotype: An end of the junction differs from the germline gene, which may be a read error. The V gene is TRBV6-5, the J gene TRBJ2-3; D remains ambiguous. Germline V gene sequence: CDR1 MNHEY, CDR2 SVGAGI. CDR3 length equals 15 residues. In DNA form, the CDR3 reads TGTGCCGGCAGTTACTCTTCGGCATCCACAGATACGCAGTATTTT. Translated: CAGSYSSASTDTQYF.

About this clonotype: A much larger clone lies a single base off, so this may be a read error. The CDR3 sequence: CGSNLLVSGNEQFF. The DNA of the CDR3 is TGCGGCAGCAACTTACTAGTTAGCGGGAATGAGCAGTTCTTC. V is TRBV5-1 and J is TRBJ2-1, with 7 bases fitting TRBD2. This CDR3 is built from 14 residues. Germline V gene data show CDR1 as SGHRS and CDR2 as YFSETQ.

As regards this clonotype: The junction departs from germline at one end; a sequencing error may be responsible. The rearrangement uses TRBV11-2 and TRBJ2-3; 10 nucleotides align to TRBD2. Germline assignment: CDR1 SGHAT and CDR2 FQNNGV. The CDR3 runs to 16 residues. The CDR3 nucleotides are TGTGCCAGCAGGCCTCCTATAGCGGGGGGCTCAGATACGCAGTTTTTT. It translates to CASRPPIAGGSDTQFF. Supplemented by reference TRBV11-2 and TRBJ2-3, the full variable domain reads EAGVAQSPRYKIIEKRQSVAFWCNPISGHATLYWYQQILGQGPKLLIQFQNNGVVDDSQLPKDRFSAERLKGVDSTLKIQPAKLEDSAVYLCASRPPIAGGSDTQFFGPGTRLTVL.